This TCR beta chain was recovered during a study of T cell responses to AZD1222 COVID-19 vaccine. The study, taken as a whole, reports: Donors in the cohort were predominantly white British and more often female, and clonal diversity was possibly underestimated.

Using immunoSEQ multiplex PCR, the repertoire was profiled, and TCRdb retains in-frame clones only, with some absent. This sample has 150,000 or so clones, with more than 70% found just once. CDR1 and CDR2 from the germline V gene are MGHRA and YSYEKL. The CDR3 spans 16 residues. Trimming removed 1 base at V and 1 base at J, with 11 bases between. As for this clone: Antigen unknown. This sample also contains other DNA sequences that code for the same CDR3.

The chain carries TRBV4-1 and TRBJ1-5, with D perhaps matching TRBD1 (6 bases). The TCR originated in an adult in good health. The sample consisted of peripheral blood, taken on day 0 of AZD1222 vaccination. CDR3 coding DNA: TGCGCCAGCAGCCAAGTTGGGGGCGGGAGCAATCAGCCCCAGCATTTT. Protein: CASSQVGGGSNQPQHF.